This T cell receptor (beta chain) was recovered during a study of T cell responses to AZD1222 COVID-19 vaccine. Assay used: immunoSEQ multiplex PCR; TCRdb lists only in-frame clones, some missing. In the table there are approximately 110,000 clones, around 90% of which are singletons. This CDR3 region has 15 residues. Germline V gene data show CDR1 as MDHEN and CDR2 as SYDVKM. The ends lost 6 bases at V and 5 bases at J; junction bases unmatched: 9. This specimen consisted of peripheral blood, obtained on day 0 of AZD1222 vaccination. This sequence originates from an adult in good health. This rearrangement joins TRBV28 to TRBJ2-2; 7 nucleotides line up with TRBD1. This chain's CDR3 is CASRTRDRKTGELFF. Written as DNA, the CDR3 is TGTGCCAGCAGGACCCGGGACAGAAAAACCGGGGAGCTGTTTTTT.